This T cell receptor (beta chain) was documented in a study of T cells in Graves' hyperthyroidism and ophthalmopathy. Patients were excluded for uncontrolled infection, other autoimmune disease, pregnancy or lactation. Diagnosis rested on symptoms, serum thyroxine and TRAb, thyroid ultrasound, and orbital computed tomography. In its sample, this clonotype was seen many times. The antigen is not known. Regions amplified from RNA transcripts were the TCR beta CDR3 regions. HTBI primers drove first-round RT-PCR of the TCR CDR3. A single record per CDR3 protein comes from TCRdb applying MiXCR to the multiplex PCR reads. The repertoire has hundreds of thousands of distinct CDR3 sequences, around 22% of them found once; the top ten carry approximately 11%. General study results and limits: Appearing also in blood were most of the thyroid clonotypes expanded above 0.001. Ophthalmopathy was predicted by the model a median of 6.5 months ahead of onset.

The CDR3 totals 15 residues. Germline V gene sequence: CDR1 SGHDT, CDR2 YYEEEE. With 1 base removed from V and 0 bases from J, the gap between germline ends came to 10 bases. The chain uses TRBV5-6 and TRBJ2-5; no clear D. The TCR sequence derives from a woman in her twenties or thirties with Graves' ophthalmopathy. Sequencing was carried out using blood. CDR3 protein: CASSLRGKNQETQYF. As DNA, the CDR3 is TGTGCCAGCAGCTTGAGAGGCAAGAACCAAGAGACCCAGTACTTC.